This T cell receptor beta chain stems from a study of Ad26.COV2.S vaccination and SARS-CoV-2 variants. Germline loops: CDR1 KGHSH, CDR2 LQKENI. The V gene end was trimmed by 3 bases and the J gene end by 7 bases; junction bases not matched to a gene: 4. The CDR3 consists of 15 residues. Clones were read by immunoSEQ multiplex PCR, and TCRdb kept only the in-frame ones, dropping some. The sample holds 380,000 or so clones, approximately 83% seen once. Sample treatment: roughly 20 received Ad26.COV2.S at low or high dose, single or two shots; several received placebo; per-sample allocation not given. Sampling occurred on day 63 after the first vaccine or placebo injection.

Here the sequenced sample was peripheral blood, taken in a trial of Ad26.COV2.S vaccine versus placebo. The source of this sequence is a person between 18 and 60 years old who received the Ad26.COV2.S COVID-19 vaccine or a placebo. V gene TRBV18 combines with J gene TRBJ2-2, with 11 bases matching TRBD1. The CDR3 protein is CASSPGTGGDGELFF. CDR3 DNA sequence: TGTGCCAGCTCACCCGGGACAGGGGGTGACGGGGAGCTGTTTTTT.